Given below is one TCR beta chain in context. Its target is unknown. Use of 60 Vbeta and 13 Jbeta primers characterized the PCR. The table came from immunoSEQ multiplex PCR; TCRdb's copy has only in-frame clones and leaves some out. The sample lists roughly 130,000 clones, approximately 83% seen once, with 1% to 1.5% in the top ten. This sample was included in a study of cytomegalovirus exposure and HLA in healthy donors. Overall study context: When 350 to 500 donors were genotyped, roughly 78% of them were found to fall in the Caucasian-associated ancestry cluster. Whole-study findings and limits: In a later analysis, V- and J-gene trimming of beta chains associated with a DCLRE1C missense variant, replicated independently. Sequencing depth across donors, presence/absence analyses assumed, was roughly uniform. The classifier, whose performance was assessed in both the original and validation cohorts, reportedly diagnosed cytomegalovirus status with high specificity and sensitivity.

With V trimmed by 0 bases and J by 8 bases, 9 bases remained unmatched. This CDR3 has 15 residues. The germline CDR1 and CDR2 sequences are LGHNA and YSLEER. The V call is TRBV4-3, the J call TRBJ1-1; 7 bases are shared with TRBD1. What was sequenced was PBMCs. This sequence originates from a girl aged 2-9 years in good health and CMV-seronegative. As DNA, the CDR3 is TGCGCCAGCAGCCAAGATTGGAGGGGGCCCCTAGAAGCTTTCTTT. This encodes CASSQDWRGPLEAFF.